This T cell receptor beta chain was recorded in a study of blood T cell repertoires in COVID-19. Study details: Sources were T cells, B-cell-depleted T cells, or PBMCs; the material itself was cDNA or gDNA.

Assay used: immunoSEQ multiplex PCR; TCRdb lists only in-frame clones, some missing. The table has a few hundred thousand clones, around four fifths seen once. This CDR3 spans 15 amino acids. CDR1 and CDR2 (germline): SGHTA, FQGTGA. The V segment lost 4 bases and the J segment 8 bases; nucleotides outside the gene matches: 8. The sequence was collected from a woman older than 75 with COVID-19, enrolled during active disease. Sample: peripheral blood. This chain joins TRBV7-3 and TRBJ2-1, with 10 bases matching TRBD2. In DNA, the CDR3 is TGTGCCAGCAGCTCCAAGCGGGGGGGCCTCGATGAGCAGTTCTTC. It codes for CASSSKRGGLDEQFF.